These T cell receptor beta chains were read from a single sample in a study of T cell responses to AZD1222 COVID-19 vaccine. Method: immunoSEQ multiplex PCR; TCRdb's copy keeps in-frame clones and lacks some. The profile shows over 95,000 clones, roughly 90% of them singletons. This specimen consisted of peripheral blood, obtained on day 0 of AZD1222 vaccination. Receptors were obtained from an adult in good health. The CDR3 runs from the conserved cysteine through the conserved F or W. A D gene is named only where the DNA matches it firmly. Rows give clone size only sometimes, using once, few, many, or a class for an expanded clone.

V gene: TRBV7-9; J gene: TRBJ1-5; D gene: TRBD1; clone size: .; CDR3 DNA: TGTGCCAGCAGCATAGGACAGGACAATCAGCCCCAGCATTTT; CDR3 protein: CASSIGQDNQPQHF
V gene: TRBV7-9; J gene: TRBJ1-1; D gene: .; clone size: .; CDR3 DNA: TGTGCCAGCAGCCTCGGGGGGCTAGGCGAGGCTTTCTTT; CDR3 protein: CASSLGGLGEAFF
V gene: TRBV30; J gene: TRBJ1-2; D gene: .; clone size: once; CDR3 DNA: TGTGCCGGGAACAGGGATAACTATGGCTACACCTTC; CDR3 protein: CAGNRDNYGYTF
V gene: TRBV4-1; J gene: TRBJ1-1; D gene: .; clone size: .; CDR3 DNA: TGCGCCAGCAGCCAAGGGACCCGAATGGTCACTGAAGCTTTCTTT; CDR3 protein: CASSQGTRMVTEAFF
V gene: TRBV10-3; J gene: TRBJ1-1; D gene: .; clone size: .; CDR3 DNA: TGTGCCATCAGTGAGTCGCATGTTAGACGGGACACTGAAGCTTTCTTT; CDR3 protein: CAISESHVRRDTEAFF
V gene: TRBV24-1; J gene: TRBJ2-1; D gene: TRBD2; clone size: .; CDR3 DNA: TGTGCCACCAGTGATCACGGGACTAGCGGGAGTAATGAGCAGTTCTTC; CDR3 protein: CATSDHGTSGSNEQFF
V gene: TRBV28; J gene: TRBJ2-1; D gene: .; clone size: .; CDR3 DNA: TGTGCCAGCAGTTTCCCGGGCCTAAAGGACAATGAGCAGTTCTTC; CDR3 protein: CASSFPGLKDNEQFF
V gene: TRBV7-8; J gene: TRBJ2-2; D gene: .; clone size: .; CDR3 DNA: TGTGCCAGCAGCCACCGTAGGGCGGCGAACACCGGGGAGCTGTTTTTT; CDR3 protein: CASSHRRAANTGELFF
V gene: TRBV30; J gene: TRBJ2-2; D gene: .; clone size: .; CDR3 DNA: TGTGCCTGGAGTCCAGGGGAAACCGGGGAGCTGTTTTTT; CDR3 protein: CAWSPGETGELFF
V gene: TRBV3-1/TRBV3-2; J gene: TRBJ2-7; D gene: .; clone size: .; CDR3 DNA: TGTGCCAGCAGCCTTGAAGGGAGAATTGGAGTATACGAGCAGTACTTC; CDR3 protein: CASSLEGRIGVYEQYF
V gene: TRBV7-9; J gene: TRBJ2-1; D gene: .; clone size: .; CDR3 DNA: TGTGCCAGCAGCCTTGGACAATACCTCTACAATGAGCAGTTCTTC; CDR3 protein: CASSLGQYLYNEQFF
V gene: TRBV20-1; J gene: TRBJ1-4; D gene: .; clone size: .; CDR3 DNA: TGCAGTGCTAGTCCAGCCTCGGGGAAACTGTTTTTT; CDR3 protein: CSASPASGKLFF
V gene: TRBV5-4; J gene: TRBJ1-3; D gene: .; clone size: .; CDR3 DNA: TGTGCCAGCAGCTTGGATCCGGGGGGTGGAAACACCATATATTTT; CDR3 protein: CASSLDPGGGNTIYF
V gene: TRBV28; J gene: TRBJ2-1; D gene: .; clone size: .; CDR3 DNA: TGTGCCAGCAGTTTAACGACAGCTTCCTACAATGAGCAGTTCTTC; CDR3 protein: CASSLTTASYNEQFF
V gene: TRBV3-1/TRBV3-2; J gene: TRBJ1-1; D gene: .; clone size: .; CDR3 DNA: TGTGCCAGCAGCCTTGATGGGGATTTCCGCACTGAAGCTTTCTTT; CDR3 protein: CASSLDGDFRTEAFF
V gene: TRBV3-1/TRBV3-2; J gene: TRBJ2-7; D gene: TRBD1; clone size: .; CDR3 DNA: TGTGCCAGCAGCCATCCGGGACAGGGGGCCTACGAGCAGTACTTC; CDR3 protein: CASSHPGQGAYEQYF
V gene: TRBV9; J gene: TRBJ1-2; D gene: .; clone size: once; CDR3 DNA: TGTGCCAGCAGCGTAGACTCGGCCATGGGATTCTATGGCTACACCTTC; CDR3 protein: CASSVDSAMGFYGYTF
V gene: TRBV4-3; J gene: TRBJ2-7; D gene: .; clone size: .; CDR3 DNA: TGCGCCAGCAGCCAATTGGGGCCGGGACTTCAATCCTACGAGCAGTACTTC; CDR3 protein: CASSQLGPGLQSYEQYF
V gene: TRBV5-1; J gene: TRBJ2-7; D gene: .; clone size: .; CDR3 DNA: TGCGCCAGCAGGTTGACCTACGAGCAGTACTTC; CDR3 protein: CASRLTYEQYF
V gene: TRBV9; J gene: TRBJ2-1; D gene: TRBD1; clone size: .; CDR3 DNA: TGTGCCAGCAGCGCGACCCTACAGGGGAATACGGTCTTC; CDR3 protein: CASSATLQGNTVF
V gene: TRBV18; J gene: TRBJ1-5; D gene: TRBD1; clone size: .; CDR3 DNA: TGTGCCAGCTCACAACAGACAGGGAGGAGCAATCAGCCCCAGCATTTT; CDR3 protein: CASSQQTGRSNQPQHF
V gene: TRBV19; J gene: TRBJ1-1; D gene: .; clone size: .; CDR3 DNA: TGTGCCACCCGAACGAACACTGAAGCTTTCTTT; CDR3 protein: CATRTNTEAFF
V gene: TRBV12-3/TRBV12-4; J gene: TRBJ1-3; D gene: .; clone size: .; CDR3 DNA: TGTGCCAGTACACTAAGCTCTGGAAACACCATATATTTT; CDR3 protein: CASTLSSGNTIYF
V gene: TRBV6-5; J gene: TRBJ1-2; D gene: TRBD1; clone size: .; CDR3 DNA: TGTGCCAGCAGTTACTCGCTCAGGGGGCATGGCTACACCTTC; CDR3 protein: CASSYSLRGHGYTF
V gene: TRBV19; J gene: TRBJ2-7; D gene: TRBD2; clone size: .; CDR3 DNA: TGTGCCAGTAGTATAAGTAGCGGGAGATACGAGCAGTACTTC; CDR3 protein: CASSISSGRYEQYF